This passage covers 30 T cell receptor beta chains from one sample sequenced in a study of T cell responses to AZD1222 COVID-19 vaccine. The assay was immunoSEQ multiplex PCR, and TCRdb's table has in-frame clones only and misses some. The sample includes some 120,000 clones, approximately 88% of them seen just once. The sequenced sample was peripheral blood, obtained on day 0 of AZD1222 vaccination. The receptors shown here come from an adult in good health.

This clone appeared once. The CDR3 bases are TGTGCCAGCAGCCAAATATCAGGGACGGGGACTAATTCACCCCTCCACTTT. It is translated as CASSQISGTGTNSPLHF. The chain is built from TRBV14 and TRBJ1-6, with a weak D call TRBD1 (5 bases). The CDR3 is 17 residues long. Germline CDR1 reads SGHDN; CDR2 reads FVKESK. Between the trimmed V and J ends, which lost 2 bases and 6 bases, there was a span of 17 bases. Filled out from reference TRBV14 and TRBJ1-6, the complete variable domain reads EAGVTQFPSHSVIEKGQTVTLRCDPISGHDNLYWYRRVMGKEIKFLLHFVKESKQDESGMPNNRFLAERTGGTYSTLKVQPAELEDSGVYFCASSQISGTGTNSPLHFGNGTRLTVT.

The rearrangement links TRBV13 to TRBJ1-6, with 8 bases lining up with TRBD1. J gave up 5 bases and V 1 base, and 7 bases lay outside the gene matches. Germline values: CDR1 PRHDT, CDR2 FYEKMQ (reference sequence). The CDR3 has 17 amino acids. CDR3 protein: CASSLETGGVDNSPLHF. Here the CDR3 DNA reads TGTGCCAGCAGCTTAGAAACAGGGGGTGTGGATAATTCACCCCTCCACTTT.

V and J are TRBV11-2 and TRBJ2-7, with D uncertain. V was clipped by 4 bases and J by 5 bases, with 12 bases between them. The CDR3 is 13 residues long. CDR1 SGHAT and CDR2 FQNNGV come from the germline V gene. The CDR3 protein is CASSSPGSHEQYF. For the CDR3, the DNA is TGTGCCAGCAGCTCCCCCGGTAGCCACGAGCAGTACTTC.

V usage is TRBV10-2 and J usage is TRBJ2-7, with a weak D call TRBD2 (6 bases). V gave up 7 bases and J gave up 4 bases, with 20 bases separating them. Germline loops: CDR1 WSHSY, CDR2 SAAADI. This CDR3 has 15 amino acids. CDR3 loop: CASTPVQRLDYEQYF. The CDR3 nucleotides read TGCGCCAGCACCCCAGTACAAAGACTAGATTACGAGCAGTACTTC.

The V and J genes are TRBV6-5 and TRBJ2-5; perhaps TRBD2 as D (5 bases). Per germline, CDR1 MNHEY and CDR2 SVGAGI. This CDR3 contains 11 residues. The CDR3 region has the DNA TGTGTTAGTTGGGCGGGTGAGACCCAGTACTTC. It is translated as CVSWAGETQYF.

The chain uses TRBV5-6 and TRBJ2-6; D perhaps matches TRBD1 (5 bases). The germline V gene has CDR1 SGHDT and CDR2 YYEEEE. The V and J ends lost 2 bases and 2 bases respectively, with 8 bases between them. The CDR3 totals 15 residues. The CDR3 DNA sequence: TGTGCCAGCAGCTTTAGGGGAACTGGGGCCAACGTCCTGACTTTC. Translated: CASSFRGTGANVLTF.

V is TRBV2 and J is TRBJ2-7, with TRBD2 matching over 10 bases. J lost 5 bases, V lost 6 bases, and 4 bases had no gene match. Germline lookup yields CDR1 SNHLY and CDR2 FYNNEI. The length of the CDR3 is 13 residues. The CDR3 loop is CASRASGSHEQYF. The CDR3 coding sequence is TGTGCCAGCAGGGCTAGCGGGAGTCACGAGCAGTACTTC.

The table lists this clone with a count of one. V usage is TRBV2 and J usage is TRBJ2-2, with TRBD1 matching over 8 bases. Germline lookup yields CDR1 SNHLY and CDR2 FYNNEI. Trimming took 3 bases from V and 4 from J; bases not matched to a gene: 7. The CDR3 has 16 residues. The CDR3 DNA reads TGTGCCAGCAGTGACGTGGGACAGGCCTTCACCGGGGAGCTGTTTTTT. This sequence encodes CASSDVGQAFTGELFF.

V gene TRBV19 combines with J gene TRBJ2-5; D not certain. The CDR3 contains 11 residues. CDR1 is LNHDA, CDR2 SQIVND, per germline (reference sequence). V dropped 5 bases and J dropped 5 bases, with 6 bases sitting between them. CDR3 in amino acids: CASSEAETQYF. The CDR3 DNA follows: TGTGCCAGTAGTGAGGCTGAGACCCAGTACTTC. The full variable domain, rest sourced from reference TRBV19 and TRBJ2-5, is DGGITQSPKYLFRKEGQNVTLSCEQNLNHDAMYWYRQDPGQGLRLIYYSQIVNDFQKGDIAEGYSVSREKKESFPLTVTSAQKNPTAFYLCASSEAETQYFGPGTRLLVL.

This clone has only one observation. CDR3 DNA sequence: TGTGCCAGCGGCCTTTTTAGCGGGGCGAACACCGGGGAGCTGTTTTTT. Amino acid sequence: CASGLFSGANTGELFF. This sequence joins TRBV11-3 and TRBJ2-2; 8 nucleotides match TRBD2. The germline V gene encodes CDR1 SGHNT and CDR2 YENEEA. CDR3 length: 16 amino acids. Trimming removed 8 bases from V and 0 bases from J; junction bases left unmatched: 8.

This clone has a single count. The chain combines TRBV7-2 with TRBJ2-1; D is unclear. Deletions cut 5 bases from V and 10 bases from J, with 15 bases between. Germline V gene lookup returns CDR1 SGHTA and CDR2 FQGNSA. The CDR3 contains 13 residues. The CDR3 reads CASSPQQPGEQFF. CDR3 DNA sequence: TGTGCCAGCAGCCCCCAGCAGCCCGGGGAGCAGTTCTTC.

The V gene is TRBV6-5, the J gene TRBJ1-6; 9 bases line up with TRBD1. With V trimmed by 6 bases and J by 9 bases, 6 bases remained unmatched. CDR1 and CDR2 (germline): MNHEY, SVGAGI. This CDR3 is 14 amino acids long. The DNA for the CDR3 is TGTGCCAGCAGAGAGGGACAGGGTAGTTCACCCCTCCACTTT. It encodes CASREGQGSSPLHF.

This clone was counted a single time. The chain is built from TRBV6-1 and TRBJ1-1; unclear D gene. This CDR3 has 12 residues. The ends were cut back, 8 bases at V and 5 bases at J, with 12 bases in the middle. Germline assignment: CDR1 MNHNS and CDR2 SASEGT. DNA for the CDR3: TGTGCCAGCCGAACCGGGTCTACTGAAGCTTTCTTT. It specifies CASRTGSTEAFF.

V and J are TRBV7-8 and TRBJ1-1; 11 bases are shared with TRBD1. Trimming cost V 4 bases and J 3 bases; bases outside gene matches: 7. Germline CDR1 reads SGHVS; CDR2 reads FQNEAQ. The CDR3 consists of 16 residues. The CDR3 nucleotides are TGTGCCAGCAGCTACCCCGGGACAGGGGGTTACACTGAAGCTTTCTTT. Protein sequence: CASSYPGTGGYTEAFF.

This sequence joins TRBV6-5 and TRBJ2-7, with TRBD1 as a possible D gene (6 bases). The length of the CDR3 is 14 residues. CDR1 MNHEY and CDR2 SVGAGI come from the germline V gene. Deletions cut 8 bases from V and 1 base from J, with 15 bases between. The CDR3 here is CASQAGEISYEQYF. CDR3 in DNA: TGTGCCAGCCAAGCAGGGGAAATATCCTACGAGCAGTACTTC.

V is TRBV30 and J is TRBJ2-3, with 10 bases identical to TRBD2. The CDR3 has 16 residues. Unmatched junction bases numbered 11, after V lost 5 bases and J lost 3 bases. Germline values: CDR1 GTSNPN, CDR2 SVGIG (reference sequence). CDR3 sequence reads: CAWGSLAGAGTDTQYF. CDR3 bases: TGTGCCTGGGGGAGCCTAGCGGGGGCGGGGACAGATACGCAGTATTTT.

The CDR3 DNA reads TGTGCCAGCAGTGACGGGGGGGAGACCCAGTACTTC. Translated: CASSDGGETQYF. The chain couples TRBV25-1 to TRBJ2-5; 7 bases line up with TRBD2. Germline V gives CDR1 MGHDK, CDR2 SYGVNS. The CDR3 has 12 residues. The J segment lost 5 bases and the V segment lost 3 bases, leaving 0 bases of the junction unmatched.

This rearrangement joins TRBV5-1 to TRBJ1-2, with 8 bases that match TRBD1. CDR3 length equals 16 residues. Trimming took 1 base from V and 4 from J; bases not matched to a gene: 9. Germline loops: CDR1 SGHRS, CDR2 YFSETQ. This chain's CDR3 is CASSLTGTGLSYGYTF. In nucleotides, the CDR3 is TGCGCCAGCAGCTTGACGGGGACAGGATTGAGCTATGGCTACACCTTC.

This chain connects TRBV19 to TRBJ2-2; 13 bases agree with TRBD2. V was clipped by 1 base and J by 4 bases; unmatched bases: 3. CDR1 is LNHDA, CDR2 SQIVND, per germline (reference sequence). CDR3 length: 17 residues. The CDR3, as DNA: TGTGCCAGTAGTATAGGCGGACTAGCGGGAGTCACCGGGGAGCTGTTTTTT. Its protein product is CASSIGGLAGVTGELFF.

This sequence joins TRBV27 and TRBJ2-7; 7 positions agree with TRBD1. The CDR3 extends over 15 amino acids. The ends lost 6 bases at V and 2 bases at J; junction bases unmatched: 10. Germline CDR1 is MNHEY and CDR2 is SMNVEV (reference sequence). CDR3 DNA sequence: TGTGCCAGCAGCCTATTTGAGGGGGCTCCCTACGAGCAGTACTTC. Its translation: CASSLFEGAPYEQYF.

The chain links TRBV10-3 to TRBJ2-1; 14 nucleotides line up with TRBD2. Germline-derived CDR1 and CDR2 are ENHRY and SYGVKD. The CDR3 is 16 amino acids. The V and J ends lost 4 bases and 7 bases, in that order; junction bases with no gene match: 6. Here the CDR3 DNA reads TGTGCCATCAGTGGGGCCGGGACTAGCGGGAGAAATGAGCAGTTCTTC. Translation: CAISGAGTSGRNEQFF.

The genes are TRBV11-2 and TRBJ1-6; no clear D gene. CDR1 is SGHAT and CDR2 is FQNNGV in the germline V gene. The CDR3 spans 14 residues. V lost 0 bases and J 11 bases, leaving 11 bases between the germline ends. CDR3 DNA: TGTGCCAGCAGCTTAGAAGGGAGTGGGACACCCCTCCACTTT. It yields the protein CASSLEGSGTPLHF.

CDR3 bases: TGCAGCGTTTCTACAAGCGGGAGGGCCTGGGAGCAGTACTTC. It is translated as CSVSTSGRAWEQYF. The chain carries TRBV29-1 and TRBJ2-7; TRBD2 matches 10 bases. J was trimmed by 7 bases and V by 5 bases; bases with no gene match: 11. Germline loops: CDR1 SQVTM, CDR2 ANQGSEA. This CDR3 region has 14 residues.

The chain uses TRBV30 and TRBJ1-6; 7 bases are shared with TRBD1. Germline-derived CDR1 and CDR2 are GTSNPN and SVGIG (reference sequence). The CDR3 has 15 amino acids. The J segment lost 1 base and the V segment lost 2 bases, leaving 2 bases of the junction unmatched. CDR3 bases: TGTGCCTGGAGTAACAGGGGATCCTATAATTCACCCCTCCACTTT. Amino acid sequence: CAWSNRGSYNSPLHF.

The chain uses TRBV12-5 and TRBJ2-7, with D perhaps TRBD1 (6 bases). V was clipped by 0 bases and J by 4 bases, with 16 bases between them. Germline V gives CDR1 LGHNT, CDR2 FRNRAP. The length of the CDR3 is 16 residues. This CDR3 is CASGLVLAGTIYEQYF. The CDR3 DNA is TGTGCTAGTGGTTTGGTACTCGCCGGGACAATTTACGAGCAGTACTTC. The variable domain in full, completed from reference TRBV12-5 and TRBJ2-7, reads DARVTQTPRHKVTEMGQEVTMRCQPILGHNTVFWYRQTMMQGLELLAYFRNRAPLDDSGMPKDRFSAEMPDATLATLKIQPSEPRDSAVYFCASGLVLAGTIYEQYFGPGTRLTVT.

The V gene is TRBV19, the J gene TRBJ2-5, with a weak D call TRBD1 (5 bases). The CDR3 is 16 residues long. Germline V lookup: CDR1 LNHDA, CDR2 SQIVND (reference sequence). Trimming took off 0 bases at V and 7 bases at J, with 18 bases between the two ends. CDR3 protein: CASSIERQTRSGTQYF. The CDR3, as DNA: TGTGCCAGTAGTATAGAAAGACAGACAAGATCGGGGACCCAGTACTTC.

The CDR3 bases are TGTGCCAGCAGCTTAGGACTTAACGTTGGGGAGCTGTTTTTT. It is translated as CASSLGLNVGELFF. The chain couples TRBV7-9 to TRBJ2-2; D gene uncertain. CDR3 length: 14 residues. The V and J ends lost 1 base and 8 bases respectively, with 11 bases between them. The germline gives CDR1 SEHNR, CDR2 FQNEAQ (reference sequence).

V and J are TRBV25-1 and TRBJ2-2, with 9 bases aligning to TRBD2. Trimming removed 2 bases from V and 0 bases from J; junction bases left unmatched: 7. The CDR3 extends over 18 amino acids. Germline V gene sequence: CDR1 MGHDK, CDR2 SYGVNS. The CDR3 sequence is CASSELGSGGPNTGELFF. CDR3 nucleotides: TGTGCCAGCAGTGAACTGGGTAGCGGGGGCCCGAACACCGGGGAGCTGTTTTTT. Supplemented by reference TRBV25-1 and TRBJ2-2, the full variable domain reads EADIYQTPRYLVIGTGKKITLECSQTMGHDKMYWYQQDPGMELHLIHYSYGVNSTEKGDLSSESTVSRIRTEHFPLTLESARPSHTSQYLCASSELGSGGPNTGELFFGEGSRLTVL.

The V and J genes are TRBV18 and TRBJ2-1; a possible D gene is TRBD2 (5 bases). Trimming shortened V by 8 bases and J by 9 bases, and 14 bases separated the two germline ends. Germline V CDR1 and CDR2: KGHSH, LQKENI. This CDR3 is 12 amino acids long. The CDR3 DNA is TGTGCCAGCCCTCGGGCGGGTCTTGAGCAGTTCTTC. Translated, it gives CASPRAGLEQFF.

The V gene is TRBV30, the J gene TRBJ2-5, with 14 bases identical to TRBD2. The CDR3 runs to 16 residues. Germline V CDR1 and CDR2: GTSNPN, SVGIG (reference sequence). Losses at the gene ends were 2 bases for V and 5 bases for J; bases not matched to a gene: 7. DNA for the CDR3: TGTGCCTGGAGTTCAGGACTAGCGGGGGGCGGGGAGACCCAGTACTTC. Protein sequence: CAWSSGLAGGGETQYF.